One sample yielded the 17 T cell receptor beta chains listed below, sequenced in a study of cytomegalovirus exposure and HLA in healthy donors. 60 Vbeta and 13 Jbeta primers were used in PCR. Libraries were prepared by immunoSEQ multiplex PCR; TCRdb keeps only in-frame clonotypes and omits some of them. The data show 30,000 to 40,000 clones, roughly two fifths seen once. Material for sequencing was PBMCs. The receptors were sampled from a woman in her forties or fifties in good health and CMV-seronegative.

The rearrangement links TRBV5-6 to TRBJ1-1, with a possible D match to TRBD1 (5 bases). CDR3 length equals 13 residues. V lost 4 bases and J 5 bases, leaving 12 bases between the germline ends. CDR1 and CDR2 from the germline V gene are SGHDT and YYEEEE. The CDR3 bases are TGTGCCAGCAGCCGGCAGGGAACAACTGAAGCTTTCTTT. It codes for CASSRQGTTEAFF.

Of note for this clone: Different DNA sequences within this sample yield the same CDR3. For the CDR3, the DNA is TGTGCCAGCAGCCCACTCGGGGATACGCAGTATTTT. Translating it yields CASSPLGDTQYF. The chain combines TRBV7-9 with TRBJ2-3; no reliable D call. The germline gives CDR1 SEHNR, CDR2 FQNEAQ (reference sequence). Deletions cut 5 bases from V and 6 bases from J, with 9 bases between. The CDR3 has 12 residues.

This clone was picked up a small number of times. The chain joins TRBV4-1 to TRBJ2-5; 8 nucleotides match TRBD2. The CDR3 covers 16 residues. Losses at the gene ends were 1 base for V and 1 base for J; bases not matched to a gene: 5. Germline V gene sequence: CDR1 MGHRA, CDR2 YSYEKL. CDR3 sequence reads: CASSQGASGLQETQYF. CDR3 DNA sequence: TGCGCCAGCAGCCAAGGGGCTAGCGGGCTCCAAGAGACCCAGTACTTC.

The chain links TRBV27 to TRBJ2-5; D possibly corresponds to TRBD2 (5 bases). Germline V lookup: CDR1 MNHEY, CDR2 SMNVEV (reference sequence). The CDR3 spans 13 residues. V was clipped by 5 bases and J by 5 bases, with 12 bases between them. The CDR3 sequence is CASSPTGVETQYF. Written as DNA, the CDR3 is TGTGCCAGCAGTCCCACCGGGGTTGAGACCCAGTACTTC.

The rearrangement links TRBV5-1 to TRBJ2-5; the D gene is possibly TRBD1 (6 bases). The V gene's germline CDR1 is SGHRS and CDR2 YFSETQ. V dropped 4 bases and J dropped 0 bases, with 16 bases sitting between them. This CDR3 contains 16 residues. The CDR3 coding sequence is TGCGCCAGCAGCCGAGCCGGACAGCCTTACCAAGAGACCCAGTACTTC. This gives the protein CASSRAGQPYQETQYF.

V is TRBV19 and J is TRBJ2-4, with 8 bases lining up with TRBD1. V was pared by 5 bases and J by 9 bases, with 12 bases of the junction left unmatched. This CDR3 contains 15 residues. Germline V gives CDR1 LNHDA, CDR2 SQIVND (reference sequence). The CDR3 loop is CASSDDRGTGSIQYF. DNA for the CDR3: TGTGCCAGTAGTGATGACAGGGGAACAGGGTCCATTCAGTACTTC.

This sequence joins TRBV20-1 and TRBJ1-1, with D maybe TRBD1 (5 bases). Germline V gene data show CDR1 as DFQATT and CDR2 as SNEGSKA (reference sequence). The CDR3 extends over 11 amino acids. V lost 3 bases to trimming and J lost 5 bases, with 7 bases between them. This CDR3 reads CSASRGTEAFF. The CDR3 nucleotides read TGCAGTGCTAGCCGGGGGACTGAAGCTTTCTTT.

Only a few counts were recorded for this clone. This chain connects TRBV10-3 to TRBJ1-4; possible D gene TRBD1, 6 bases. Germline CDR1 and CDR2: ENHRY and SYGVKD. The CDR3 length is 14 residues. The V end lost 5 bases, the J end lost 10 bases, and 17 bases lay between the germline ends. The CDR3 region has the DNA TGTGCCATCAGTCGGGACACCGCCAAAGGAAAACTGTTTTTT. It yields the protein CAISRDTAKGKLFF.

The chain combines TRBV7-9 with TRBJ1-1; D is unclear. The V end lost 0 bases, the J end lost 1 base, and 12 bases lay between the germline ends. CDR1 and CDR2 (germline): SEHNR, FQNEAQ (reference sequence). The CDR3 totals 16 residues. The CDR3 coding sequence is TGTGCCAGCAGCTTAGCCCTTCACCGGGGGAACACTGAAGCTTTCTTT. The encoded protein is CASSLALHRGNTEAFF. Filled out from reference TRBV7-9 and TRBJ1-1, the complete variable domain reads DTGVSQNPRHKITKRGQNVTFRCDPISEHNRLYWYRQTLGQGPEFLTYFQNEAQLEKSRLLSDRFSAERPKGSFSTLEIQRTEQGDSAMYLCASSLALHRGNTEAFFGQGTRLTVV.

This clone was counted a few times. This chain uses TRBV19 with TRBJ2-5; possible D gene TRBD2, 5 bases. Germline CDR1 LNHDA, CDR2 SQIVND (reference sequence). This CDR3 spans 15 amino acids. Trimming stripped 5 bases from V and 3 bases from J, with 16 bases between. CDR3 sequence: CASSSSGSGKETQYF. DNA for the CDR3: TGTGCCAGTAGTTCCTCGGGGAGCGGAAAAGAGACCCAGTACTTC.

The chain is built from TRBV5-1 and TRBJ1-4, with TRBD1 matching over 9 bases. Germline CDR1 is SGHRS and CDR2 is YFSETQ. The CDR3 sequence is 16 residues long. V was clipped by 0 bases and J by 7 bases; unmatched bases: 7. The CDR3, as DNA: TGCGCCAGCAGCTTGGGACACAGGGGGCAGGTTGAAAAACTGTTTTTT. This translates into CASSLGHRGQVEKLFF. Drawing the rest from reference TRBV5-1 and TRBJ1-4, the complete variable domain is KAGVTQTPRYLIKTRGQQVTLSCSPISGHRSVSWYQQTPGQGLQFLFEYFSETQRNKGNFPGRFSGRQFSNSRSEMNVSTLELGDSALYLCASSLGHRGQVEKLFFGSGTQLSVL.

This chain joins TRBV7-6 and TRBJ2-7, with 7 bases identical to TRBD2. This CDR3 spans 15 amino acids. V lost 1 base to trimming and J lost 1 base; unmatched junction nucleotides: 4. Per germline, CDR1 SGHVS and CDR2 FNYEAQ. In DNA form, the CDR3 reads TGTGCCAGCAGCTTAGTGCGGGAGAGGTCCTACGAGCAGTACTTC. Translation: CASSLVRERSYEQYF.

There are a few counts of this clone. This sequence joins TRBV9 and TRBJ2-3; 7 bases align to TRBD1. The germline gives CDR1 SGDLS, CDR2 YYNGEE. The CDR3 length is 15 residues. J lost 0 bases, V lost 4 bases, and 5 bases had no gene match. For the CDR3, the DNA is TGTGCCAGCAGCTACGGGACAGCGAGCACAGATACGCAGTATTTT. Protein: CASSYGTASTDTQYF.

For the CDR3, the DNA is TGTGCCAGCAGACGGGCTAGCGGGGCCGGGGAGCTGTTTTTT. This encodes CASRRASGAGELFF. The chain uses TRBV7-3 and TRBJ2-2; 9 bases align to TRBD2. CDR3 size: 14 residues. With V trimmed by 6 bases and J by 6 bases, 5 bases remained unmatched. The V gene's germline CDR1 is SGHTA and CDR2 FQGTGA.

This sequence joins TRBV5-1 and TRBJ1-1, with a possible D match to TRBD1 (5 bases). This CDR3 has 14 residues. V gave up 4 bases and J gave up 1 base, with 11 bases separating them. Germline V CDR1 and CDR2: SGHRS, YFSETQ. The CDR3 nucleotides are TGCGCCAGCAGCCAAGGGGTTGGGAACACTGAAGCTTTCTTT. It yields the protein CASSQGVGNTEAFF.

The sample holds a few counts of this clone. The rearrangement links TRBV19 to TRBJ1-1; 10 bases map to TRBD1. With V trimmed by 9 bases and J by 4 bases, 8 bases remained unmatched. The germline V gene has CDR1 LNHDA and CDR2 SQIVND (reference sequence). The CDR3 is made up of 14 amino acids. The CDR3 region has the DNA TGTGCCAGCAATCGTGGACAGGGGGGCACTGAAGCTTTCTTT. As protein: CASNRGQGGTEAFF.

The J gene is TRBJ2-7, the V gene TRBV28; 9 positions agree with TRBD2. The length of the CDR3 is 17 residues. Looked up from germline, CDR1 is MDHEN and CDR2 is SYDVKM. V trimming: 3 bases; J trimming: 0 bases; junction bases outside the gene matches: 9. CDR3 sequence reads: CASSFGGLAPPSYEQYF. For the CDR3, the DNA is TGTGCCAGCAGTTTCGGCGGACTAGCGCCACCCTCCTACGAGCAGTACTTC.